The source of this T cell receptor (beta chain) is a study of response to subunit inactivated influenza vaccine. Study-level results: The authors suggested that every seasonal influenza vaccination recruits few new T cells.

There are 16 residues in the CDR3. Trimming shortened V by 4 bases and J by 4 bases, and 19 bases separated the two germline ends. Per the germline V gene, CDR1 is MNHEY and CDR2 is SVGAGI. TCRdb re-analysed the RT-PCR reads in MiXCR, keeping a single row per CDR3 protein. The profile shows roughly 570,000 distinct CDR3 sequences, roughly 13% of them singletons. This clonotype appeared many times. What it binds is not known. The V gene is TRBV6-5, the J gene TRBJ1-2; maybe TRBD1 (6 bases). The input for sequencing was PBMCs from blood, taken roughly 45 days after vaccination. The receptor was isolated from a man aged 45-65 years who received an inactivated influenza vaccine. CDR3 sequence reads: CASSSLQAVGGYGYTF. The CDR3 DNA sequence: TGTGCCAGCAGTTCACTCCAGGCCGTAGGGGGCTATGGCTACACCTTC.